These 29 T cell receptor beta chains were all obtained from the same sample, sequenced in a study of identical twins. Each CDR3 protein gets one entry after TCRdb re-called the 5' RACE reads with MiXCR. Among about 470,000 distinct CDR3 sequences listed, less than 25% were seen once. These data were also reused for a study on T cells expressing NK-cell markers.

Sequenced: CD4+ T cells sorted from blood. The receptor source for this set is a woman aged 18-29 years in good health.

The gene calls are TRBV7-3 and TRBJ2-1, with D perhaps assigned TRBD1 or TRBD2 (6 bases each). V lost 8 bases to trimming and J lost 7 bases, with 15 bases between them. The CDR3 is 13 residues long. Germline assignment: CDR1 SGHTA and CDR2 FQGTGA. DNA for the CDR3: TGTGCCAGCTCCTCAGGGGCGGGGAATGAGCAGTTCTTC. Translating gives CASSSGAGNEQFF.

This clonotype occurred many times. V usage is TRBV3-1 and J usage is TRBJ2-3; D uncertain. Trimming took 0 bases from V and 5 from J, leaving 6 bases between them. CDR1 is LGHDT, CDR2 YNNKEL, per germline (reference sequence). The CDR3 is made up of 13 amino acids. The CDR3 sequence: CASSQDSGDTQYF. CDR3 in DNA: TGTGCCAGCAGCCAAGACTCGGGAGATACGCAGTATTTT.

This clonotype was detected only a few times. This chain links TRBV20-1 with TRBJ2-5; possible D gene TRBD2, 5 bases. Germline lookup yields CDR1 DFQATT and CDR2 SNEGSKA (reference sequence). CDR3 length: 12 residues. V shed 6 bases and J shed 1 base, with 9 bases lying between them. CDR3 protein: CSAAAPQETQYF. CDR3 sequence (DNA): TGCAGTGCAGCGGCTCCCCAAGAGACCCAGTACTTC.

Here the CDR3 reads CAWSPHREPYEQYF. CDR3 in DNA: TGTGCCTGGAGTCCCCACAGGGAGCCCTACGAGCAGTACTTC. The chain is built from TRBV30 and TRBJ2-7; D is perhaps TRBD1 (6 bases). V was shortened by 2 bases and J by 2 bases, with 13 bases between the two germline ends. The CDR3 has 14 residues. Germline-derived CDR1 and CDR2 are GTSNPN and SVGIG (reference sequence).

The chain joins TRBV19 to TRBJ2-2; D is ambiguous. Trimming left V 5 bases short and J 4 bases short, with 20 bases between. CDR1 is LNHDA and CDR2 is SQIVND in the germline V gene (reference sequence). This CDR3 is built from 17 residues. CDR3: CASSVTPGAPSTGELFF. CDR3 DNA sequence: TGTGCCAGTAGTGTAACCCCAGGAGCCCCATCCACCGGGGAGCTGTTTTTT.

This clonotype was seen only a few times. Its ends do not fully match the called genes, so a read error is possible. The V and J genes are TRBV2 and TRBJ2-3; a possible D gene is TRBD2 (6 bases). The CDR3 spans 12 residues. Germline CDR1 SNHLY, CDR2 FYNNEI. CDR3 bases: TGTGCCAGCATTGGGGACTCCCCAGGGAGGAATTTT. Amino acid sequence: CASIGDSPGRNF. The full variable domain, in which reference TRBV2 and TRBJ2-3 provide the parts outside the CDR3, is EPEVTQTPSHQVTQMGQEVILRCVPISNHLYFYWYRQILGQKVEFLVSFYNNEISEKSEIFDDQFSVERPDGSNFTLKIRSTKLEDSAMYFCASIGDSPGRNFGPGTRLTVL.

The V call is TRBV10-2, the J call TRBJ2-7; 10 nucleotides match TRBD1. The CDR3 has 14 residues. Germline V gene data show CDR1 as WSHSY and CDR2 as SAAADI. V lost 6 bases and J lost 3; bases outside the gene matches: 5. The CDR3 nucleotides read TGCGCCAGCAGCCGGACAGGGGGGTACTACGAGCAGTACTTC. This sequence encodes CASSRTGGYYEQYF.

Only a few counts were recorded for this clonotype. DNA of the CDR3: TGTGCCAGCAGTTTACTCACACGACGAAATACGCAGTATTTT. Protein: CASSLLTRRNTQYF. This sequence joins TRBV12-3 or TRBV12-4 and TRBJ2-3; unclear D gene. The CDR3 covers 14 residues. V gave up 2 bases and J gave up 7 bases, with 13 bases separating them.

CDR3: CASSLRMKGLSTDTQYF. As DNA, the CDR3 is TGTGCCAGCAGCCTGCGAATGAAAGGACTTTCCACAGATACGCAGTATTTT. J is TRBJ2-3 and V is TRBV3-1, with D possibly TRBD2 on 5 matching bases. V lost 4 bases, J lost 2 bases, and 19 bases lay in between. Per germline, CDR1 LGHDT and CDR2 YNNKEL (reference sequence). This CDR3 has 17 residues.

This clonotype was recorded a few times. The rearrangement uses TRBV5-1 and TRBJ2-4; TRBD1 aligns across 8 bases. This CDR3 comprises 14 residues. Trimming removed 3 bases from V and 8 bases from J; junction bases left unmatched: 7. CDR1 is SGHRS, CDR2 YFSETQ, per germline. CDR3 region: CASSWGDRFDIQYF. CDR3 coding DNA: TGCGCCAGCAGCTGGGGGGACAGGTTCGACATTCAGTACTTC. Drawing the rest from reference TRBV5-1 and TRBJ2-4, the complete variable domain is KAGVTQTPRYLIKTRGQQVTLSCSPISGHRSVSWYQQTPGQGLQFLFEYFSETQRNKGNFPGRFSGRQFSNSRSEMNVSTLELGDSALYLCASSWGDRFDIQYFGAGTRLSVL.

Ten or more counts support this clonotype. The rearrangement joins TRBV12-3 or TRBV12-4 to TRBJ1-2; no firm D call. The ends were cut back, 1 base at V and 5 bases at J, with 8 bases in the middle. The CDR3 consists of 13 residues. DNA of the CDR3: TGTGCCAGCAGTTTAGGCGGATCTTATGGCTACACCTTC. This gives the protein CASSLGGSYGYTF.

This chain links TRBV20-1 with TRBJ2-5; a possible D gene is TRBD2 (5 bases). The ends were cut back, 7 bases at V and 6 bases at J, with 18 bases in the middle. The length of the CDR3 is 13 residues. The V gene's germline CDR1 is DFQATT and CDR2 SNEGSKA (reference sequence). The DNA for the CDR3 is TGCAGTGGGCCCGGGATTGATCGGCAGACCCAGTACTTC. Translating gives CSGPGIDRQTQYF.

A few counts support this clonotype. V usage is TRBV7-9 and J usage is TRBJ1-5; D perhaps matches TRBD1 (5 bases). V gave up 6 bases and J gave up 3 bases, with 15 bases separating them. CDR1 is SEHNR, CDR2 FQNEAQ, per germline (reference sequence). CDR3 length equals 15 residues. The CDR3 reads CASSPDGANNQPQHF. The CDR3 nucleotides are TGTGCCAGCAGTCCGGATGGGGCTAACAATCAGCCCCAGCATTTT.

The chain carries TRBV7-2 and TRBJ2-1; 10 nucleotides line up with TRBD2. J gave up 8 bases and V 2 bases, and 12 bases lay outside the gene matches. CDR1 is SGHTA, CDR2 FQGNSA, per germline. The CDR3 sequence is 17 residues long. In DNA form, the CDR3 reads TGTGCCAGCAGCTTATTCGGGACTAGCGAATTGGGGGATGAGCAGTTCTTC. Translation gives CASSLFGTSELGDEQFF.

The rearrangement uses TRBV29-1 and TRBJ2-7; 10 nucleotides align to TRBD1. The CDR3 is made up of 13 amino acids. Losses at the gene ends were 6 bases for V and 3 bases for J; bases not matched to a gene: 5. Germline values: CDR1 SQVTM, CDR2 ANQGSEA. The CDR3, as DNA: TGCAGCGTCGGTGGACAGGGGGTCTACGAGCAGTACTTC. Translated: CSVGGQGVYEQYF.

This clonotype occurred a few times. The chain links TRBV5-1 to TRBJ2-1; D is unclear. Germline-derived CDR1 and CDR2 are SGHRS and YFSETQ. The CDR3 is made up of 13 amino acids. V was clipped by 9 bases and J by 5 bases, with 15 bases between them. The CDR3, as DNA: TGCGCCACCAAGCCCATACACAACAATGAGCAGTTCTTC. Translated: CATKPIHNNEQFF.

The chain uses TRBV20-1 and TRBJ2-6, with no clear D. V shed 1 base and J shed 4 bases, with 5 bases lying between them. This CDR3 is built from 13 residues. The germline V gene has CDR1 DFQATT and CDR2 SNEGSKA (reference sequence). The CDR3 DNA sequence: TGCAGTGCTAGAGTCCCAGGGGCCAACGTCCTGACTTTC. This sequence encodes CSARVPGANVLTF.

This clonotype has just a few counts. The V gene is TRBV5-1, the J gene TRBJ2-3, with D perhaps assigned TRBD1 or TRBD2 (5 bases each). V was shortened by 5 bases and J by 6 bases, with 19 bases between the two germline ends. This CDR3 has 15 residues. The germline V gene encodes CDR1 SGHRS and CDR2 YFSETQ. The CDR3 loop reads CASRSRAGSFDTQYF. CDR3 DNA: TGCGCCAGCAGGAGCAGGGCGGGTTCATTCGATACGCAGTATTTT.

The chain carries TRBV12-3 or TRBV12-4 and TRBJ1-2; no definite D call. Trimming shortened V by 6 bases and J by 8 bases, and 25 bases separated the two germline ends. The CDR3 is 16 amino acids. CDR3 in amino acids: CASSRLRPRALDGYTF. As DNA, the CDR3 is TGTGCCAGCAGCCGATTAAGGCCACGGGCCCTAGACGGCTACACCTTC.

This chain uses TRBV29-1 with TRBJ1-5; D not certain. Germline V lookup: CDR1 SQVTM, CDR2 ANQGSEA. CDR3 length: 13 amino acids. V lost 4 bases and J lost 9, with 16 bases in between. CDR3 DNA sequence: TGCAGCGTTGGTGACGGAGGAGGTCGGCCCCAGCATTTT. Translation: CSVGDGGGRPQHF.

This chain uses TRBV7-9 with TRBJ2-7; D is ambiguous. CDR3 length: 15 residues. Deletions cut 1 base from V and 7 bases from J, with 17 bases between. Per germline, CDR1 SEHNR and CDR2 FQNEAQ (reference sequence). The CDR3 loop reads CASSLVRARSREQYF. The CDR3 DNA sequence: TGTGCCAGCAGCTTAGTTAGGGCCCGCTCCAGGGAGCAGTACTTC. The whole variable domain, filled in from reference TRBV7-9 and TRBJ2-7, reads DTGVSQNPRHKITKRGQNVTFRCDPISEHNRLYWYRQTLGQGPEFLTYFQNEAQLEKSRLLSDRFSAERPKGSFSTLEIQRTEQGDSAMYLCASSLVRARSREQYFGPGTRLTVT.

The sample holds one count of this clonotype. Possible read error: a much larger clone is one base away. The CDR3 DNA is TGTGCCAGCAGTTCGGGACAGCCCCTTTATGGCTACACCTTC. This sequence encodes CASSSGQPLYGYTF. This chain connects TRBV7-8 to TRBJ1-2, with TRBD1 identical over 7 bases. The CDR3 runs 14 residues. Germline lookup yields CDR1 SGHVS and CDR2 FQNEAQ. With V trimmed by 6 bases and J by 5 bases, 9 bases remained unmatched.

This chain joins TRBV25-1 and TRBJ1-5, with unresolved D. V shed 8 bases and J shed 4 bases, with 18 bases lying between them. This CDR3 is 15 amino acids long. CDR1 is MGHDK and CDR2 is SYGVNS in the germline V gene. Written as DNA, the CDR3 is TGTGCCAGCCCCTGGACGCAATTAGGAAATCAGCCCCAGCATTTT. It is translated as CASPWTQLGNQPQHF.

This clonotype has just a few counts. V usage is TRBV6-5 and J usage is TRBJ1-5; no clear D. Trimming stripped 4 bases from V and 7 bases from J, with 11 bases between. The CDR3 consists of 13 residues. Per the germline V gene, CDR1 is MNHEY and CDR2 is SVGAGI. The CDR3 DNA sequence: TGTGCCAGCAGTTCCCACCAACAACAGCCCCAGCATTTT. The encoded protein is CASSSHQQQPQHF.

Only one count was recorded for this clonotype. A read error may account for a junction end that differs from germline. This chain uses TRBV7-2 with TRBJ2-3, with 10 bases matching TRBD2. Germline-derived CDR1 and CDR2 are SGHTA and FQGNSA. The CDR3 is 12 amino acids. The CDR3 nucleotides read TGTGCCAGCAGCGCCCTAGCGGGAGCGAGGCATTTT. Its translation: CASSALAGARHF.

The V gene is TRBV20-1, the J gene TRBJ2-1; weak D call: TRBD1 (6 bases). Trimming removed 3 bases at V and 12 bases at J, with 12 bases between. The CDR3 spans 11 residues. From germline, CDR1 is DFQATT and CDR2 SNEGSKA (reference sequence). CDR3: CSASRGTRQFF. DNA for the CDR3: TGCAGTGCTAGCAGGGGAACACGGCAGTTCTTC.

J is TRBJ1-1 and V is TRBV6-5; D uncertain. CDR1 MNHEY and CDR2 SVGAGI come from the germline V gene. V lost 8 bases and J 8 bases, leaving 12 bases between the germline ends. CDR3 length: 11 residues. The CDR3 region has the DNA TGTGCCAGCGGTACGGAGCGAGAAGCTTTCTTT. This sequence encodes CASGTEREAFF.

There are a few counts of this clonotype. The chain is built from TRBV7-9 and TRBJ2-5; no definite D call. V lost 6 bases and J lost 7, with 9 bases in between. This CDR3 spans 11 amino acids. CDR1 and CDR2 (germline): SEHNR, FQNEAQ (reference sequence). CDR3: CASRPAGTQYF. DNA of the CDR3: TGTGCCAGCAGACCTGCAGGGACCCAGTACTTC.

Many counts were recorded for this clonotype. The genes are TRBV2 and TRBJ2-7; 7 bases are shared with TRBD2. The V gene's germline CDR1 is SNHLY and CDR2 FYNNEI. The CDR3 has 15 residues. With V trimmed by 7 bases and J by 0 bases, 9 bases remained unmatched. The CDR3 region is CASNQDASGSYEQYF. The CDR3 DNA follows: TGTGCCAGCAATCAGGACGCTAGCGGCTCCTACGAGCAGTACTTC.